This TCR beta chain was captured by sequencing in a study of cytomegalovirus exposure and HLA in healthy donors. Points from the study as a whole: Follow-up analysis seemed to connect common viral pathogens with several of the most significant clusters identified. The study flagged 150 to 200 TCR beta chains as cytomegalovirus-associated. Among TCR beta chains of equal frequency, HLA-associated ones were more clonally expanded in a later analysis.

Both 60 Vbeta primers and 13 Jbeta primers went into the PCR. TCRdb's copy holds only in-frame clones and misses some; the assay was immunoSEQ multiplex PCR. The sample holds more than 95,000 clones; more than 60% are singletons and the top ten take around 13%. Note on this clone: Its antigen remains unidentified.

The CDR3 length is 13 residues. Germline V gene lookup returns CDR1 SQVTM and CDR2 ANQGSEA. The J segment lost 0 bases and the V segment lost 7 bases, leaving 2 bases of the junction unmatched. This chain joins TRBV29-1 and TRBJ1-4, with 7 positions matching TRBD1. Sequenced sample: PBMCs. This TCR came from a woman between 55 and 75 years old in good health and CMV-seropositive. CDR3: CSAGQATNEKLFF. The CDR3 DNA follows: TGCAGCGCCGGACAGGCAACTAATGAAAAACTGTTTTTT.